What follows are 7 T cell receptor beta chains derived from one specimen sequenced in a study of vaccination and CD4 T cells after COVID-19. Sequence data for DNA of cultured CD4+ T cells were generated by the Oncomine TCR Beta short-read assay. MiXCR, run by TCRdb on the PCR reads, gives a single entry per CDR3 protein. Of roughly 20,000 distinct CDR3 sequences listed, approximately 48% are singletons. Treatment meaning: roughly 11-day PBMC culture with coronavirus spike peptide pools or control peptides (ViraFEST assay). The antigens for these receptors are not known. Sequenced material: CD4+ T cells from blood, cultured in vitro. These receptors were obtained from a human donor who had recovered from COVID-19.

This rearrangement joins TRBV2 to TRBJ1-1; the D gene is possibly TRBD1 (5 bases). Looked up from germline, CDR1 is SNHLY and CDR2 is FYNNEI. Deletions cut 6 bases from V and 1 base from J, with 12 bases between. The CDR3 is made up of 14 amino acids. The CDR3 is CASSGTVQNTEAFF. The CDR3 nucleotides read TGTGCCAGCAGCGGGACGGTCCAGAACACTGAAGCTTTCTTT.

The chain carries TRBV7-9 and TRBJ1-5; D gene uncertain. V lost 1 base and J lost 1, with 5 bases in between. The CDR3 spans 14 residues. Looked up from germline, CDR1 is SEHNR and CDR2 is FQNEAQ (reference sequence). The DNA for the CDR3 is TGTGCCAGCAGCTTAGACACGAGCAATCAGCCCCAGCATTTT. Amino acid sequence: CASSLDTSNQPQHF.

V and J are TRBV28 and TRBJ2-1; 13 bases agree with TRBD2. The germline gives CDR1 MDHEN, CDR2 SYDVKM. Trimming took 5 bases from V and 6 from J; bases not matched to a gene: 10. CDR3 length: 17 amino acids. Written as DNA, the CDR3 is TGTGCCAGCAGTCCTAGGATAGGACTAGCGGGAGTCAATGAGCAGTTCTTC. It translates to CASSPRIGLAGVNEQFF.

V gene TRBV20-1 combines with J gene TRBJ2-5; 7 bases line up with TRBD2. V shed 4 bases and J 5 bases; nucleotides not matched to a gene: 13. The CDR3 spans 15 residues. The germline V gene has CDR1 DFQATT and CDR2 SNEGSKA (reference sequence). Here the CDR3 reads CSAKAFREGGETQYF. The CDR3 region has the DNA TGCAGTGCTAAGGCCTTCAGGGAGGGTGGTGAGACCCAGTACTTC.

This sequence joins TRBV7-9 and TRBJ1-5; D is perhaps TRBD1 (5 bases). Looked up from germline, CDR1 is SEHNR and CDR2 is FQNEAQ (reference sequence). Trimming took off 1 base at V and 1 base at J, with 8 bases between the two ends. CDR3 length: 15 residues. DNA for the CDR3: TGTGCCAGCAGCTTAGTGGGGGACAGCAATCAGCCCCAGCATTTT. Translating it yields CASSLVGDSNQPQHF.

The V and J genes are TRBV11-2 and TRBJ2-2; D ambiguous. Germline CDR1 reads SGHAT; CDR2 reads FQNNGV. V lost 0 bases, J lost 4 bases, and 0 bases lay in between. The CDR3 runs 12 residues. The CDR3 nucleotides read TGTGCCAGCAGCTTAGACACCGGGGAGCTGTTTTTT. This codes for CASSLDTGELFF.

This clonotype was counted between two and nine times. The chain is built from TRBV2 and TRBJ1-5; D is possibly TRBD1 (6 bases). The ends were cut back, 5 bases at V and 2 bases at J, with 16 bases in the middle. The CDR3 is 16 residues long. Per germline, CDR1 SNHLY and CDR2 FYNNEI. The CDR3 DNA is TGTGCCAGCAGTATTTCCCCAGGGGCTGGCAATCAGCCCCAGCATTTT. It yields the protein CASSISPGAGNQPQHF.